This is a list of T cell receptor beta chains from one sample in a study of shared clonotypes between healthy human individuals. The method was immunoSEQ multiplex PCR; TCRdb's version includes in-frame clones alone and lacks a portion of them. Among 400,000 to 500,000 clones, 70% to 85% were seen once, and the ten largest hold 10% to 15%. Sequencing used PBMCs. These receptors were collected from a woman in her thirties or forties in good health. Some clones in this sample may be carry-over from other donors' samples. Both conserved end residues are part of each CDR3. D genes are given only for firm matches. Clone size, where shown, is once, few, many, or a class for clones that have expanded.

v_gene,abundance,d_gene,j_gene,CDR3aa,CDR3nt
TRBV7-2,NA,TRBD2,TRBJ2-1,CASSQGLAGRVTEQFF,TGTGCCAGCAGCCAGGGACTAGCGGGAAGGGTTACTGAGCAGTTCTTC
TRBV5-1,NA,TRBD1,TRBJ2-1,CASSWAGTAKYNEQFF,TGCGCCAGCAGCTGGGCCGGGACAGCCAAGTACAATGAGCAGTTCTTC
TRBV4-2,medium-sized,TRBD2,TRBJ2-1,CASSQDEGSGSNEQFF,TGTGCCAGCAGCCAAGATGAAGGTAGCGGGAGCAATGAGCAGTTCTTC
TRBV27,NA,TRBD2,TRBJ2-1,CASSRTSGRISSYNEQFF,TGTGCCAGCAGTCGGACTAGCGGGAGAATCAGCTCCTACAATGAGCAGTTCTTC
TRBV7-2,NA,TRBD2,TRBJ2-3,CASSLGSGRVTDTQYF,TGTGCCAGCAGCTTAGGTAGCGGGAGGGTGACAGATACGCAGTATTTT
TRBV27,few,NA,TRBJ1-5,CASSPLTGLSNQPQHF,TGTGCCAGCAGTCCATTAACGGGTTTGAGCAATCAGCCCCAGCATTTT
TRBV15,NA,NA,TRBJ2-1,CATSRAGLARGEQFF,TGTGCCACCAGCAGAGCTGGGCTAGCCCGGGGTGAGCAGTTCTTC
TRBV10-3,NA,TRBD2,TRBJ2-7,CAISAIGGTTSTEQYF,TGTGCCATCAGTGCGATCGGGGGGACTACATCTACCGAGCAGTACTTC
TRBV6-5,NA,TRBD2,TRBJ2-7,CASSRGGNYEQYF,TGTGCCAGCAGTCGGGGGGGGAACTACGAGCAGTACTTC
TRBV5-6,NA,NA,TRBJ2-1,CASSFGGTDRFF,TGTGCCAGCAGCTTTGGCGGGACAGATCGGTTCTTC
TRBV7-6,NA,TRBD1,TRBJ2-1,CASSPDRGSYNEQFF,TGTGCCAGCAGTCCAGACAGGGGATCCTACAATGAGCAGTTCTTC
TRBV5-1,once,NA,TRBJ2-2,CASSLSGSNTGELFF,TGCGCCAGCAGCTTGAGCGGAAGTAACACCGGGGAGCTGTTTTTT
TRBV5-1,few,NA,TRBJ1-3,CASSLDNEDTIYF,TGCGCCAGCAGCTTGGACAACGAGGACACCATATATTTT
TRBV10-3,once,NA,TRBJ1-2,CAISESSGRDNYGYTF,TGTGCCATCAGTGAGTCGAGTGGCAGGGACAACTATGGCTACACCTTC
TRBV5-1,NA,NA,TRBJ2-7,CASSLFPFIPAEQYF,TGCGCCAGCAGCTTGTTCCCGTTTATCCCCGCCGAGCAGTACTTC
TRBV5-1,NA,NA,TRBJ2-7,CASSLVPGPGYEQYF,TGCGCCAGCAGCTTGGTCCCCGGGCCCGGCTACGAGCAGTACTTC
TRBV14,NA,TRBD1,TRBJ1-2,CASSQGQVYGYTF,TGTGCCAGCAGCCAGGGACAGGTCTATGGCTACACCTTC
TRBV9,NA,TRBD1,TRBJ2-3,CASSTRGPTDTQYF,TGTGCCAGCAGCACCAGGGGGCCCACAGATACGCAGTATTTT
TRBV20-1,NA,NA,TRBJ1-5,CSARMSGPQHF,TGCAGTGCGCGGATGTCCGGGCCCCAGCATTTT
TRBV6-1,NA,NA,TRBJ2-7,CASSEIHEQYF,TGTGCCAGCAGTGAAATCCACGAGCAGTACTTC
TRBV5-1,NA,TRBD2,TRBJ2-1,CASSWTSSAEQFF,TGCGCCAGCAGCTGGACTAGCTCGGCTGAGCAGTTCTTC
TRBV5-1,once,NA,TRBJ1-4,CASSLGGGDLFREKLFF,TGCGCCAGCAGCTTGGGAGGGGGGGACCTCTTTCGGGAAAAACTGTTTTTT
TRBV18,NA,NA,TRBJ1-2,CASSQLGVTDGYTF,TGTGCCAGCTCACAACTAGGGGTAACGGACGGCTACACCTTC